One sample yielded the 3 T cell receptor beta chains listed below, sequenced in a study of blood T cell repertoires in COVID-19. Clones were read by immunoSEQ multiplex PCR, and TCRdb kept only the in-frame ones, dropping some. The top ten hold roughly 3.3% of the sample, which has 300,000 or so clones, about nine tenths seen once. Input material: peripheral blood. Source of these receptors: a woman aged 40 to 50 with acute or convalescent COVID-19.

This chain connects TRBV6-6 to TRBJ1-2; 7 nucleotides align to TRBD1. CDR1 and CDR2 (germline): MNHNY, SVGAGI (reference sequence). CDR3 size: 15 residues. V was pared by 4 bases and J by 2 bases, with 7 bases of the junction left unmatched. The CDR3 is CASSFSPGQNYGYTF. The CDR3 nucleotides are TGTGCCAGCAGTTTCTCACCGGGACAGAACTATGGCTACACCTTC.

The CDR3: CASSYAVQAQGELFF. CDR3 nucleotides: TGTGCCAGCAGTTACGCCGTCCAGGCACAAGGGGAGCTGTTTTTT. The rearrangement uses TRBV6-5 and TRBJ2-2; D not resolved. The CDR3 covers 15 residues. CDR1 and CDR2 from the germline V gene are MNHEY and SVGAGI. The V and J ends lost 2 bases and 8 bases respectively, with 15 bases between them.

V usage is TRBV21-1 and J usage is TRBJ1-5; TRBD1 is the table's D call and was not checked against the DNA. TRBV21-1 represents a pseudogene. The CDR3 is 18 amino acids. The CDR3 DNA reads TGTGCCAGCAGCAAGGTAAGCAGGACAGGGATACGCAATCAGCCCCAGCATTTT. Its protein is CASSKVSRTGIRNQPQHF.